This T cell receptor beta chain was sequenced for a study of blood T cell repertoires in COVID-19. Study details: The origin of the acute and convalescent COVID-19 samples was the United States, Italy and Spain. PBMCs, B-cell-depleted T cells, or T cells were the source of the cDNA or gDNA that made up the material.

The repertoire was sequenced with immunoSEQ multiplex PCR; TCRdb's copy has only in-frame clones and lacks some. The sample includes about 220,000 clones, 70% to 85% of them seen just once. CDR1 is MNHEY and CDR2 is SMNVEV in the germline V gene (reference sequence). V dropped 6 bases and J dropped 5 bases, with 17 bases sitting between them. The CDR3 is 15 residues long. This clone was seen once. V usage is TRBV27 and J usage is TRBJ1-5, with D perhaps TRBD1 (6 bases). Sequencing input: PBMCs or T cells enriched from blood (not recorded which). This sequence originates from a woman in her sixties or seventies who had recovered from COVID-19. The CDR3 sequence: CASSLKQGKDQPQHF. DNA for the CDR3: TGTGCCAGCAGCCTCAAACAGGGTAAAGATCAGCCCCAGCATTTT.